What follows describes a single T cell receptor (beta chain). The clone's antigen remains unknown. No much larger clonotype is one base removed from it; base qualities were not supplied. This entry comes from a study of T cell responses to AZD1222 COVID-19 vaccine (dated by TCRdb to about 2021). Describing the broader study: A total of 233 trial participants underwent TCR sequencing, of whom 207 received two doses of AZD1222 and some 25 received two doses of the MenACWY control vaccine. Enrollment into the trials was organized by age into subgroups of 18-55, 56-69 and 70-plus years, and those subgroups contained roughly 140, 27 and 60 TCR-sequenced participants, respectively.

Reading the germline V gene gives CDR1 LGHNA and CDR2 YNFKEQ. V and J lose 0 bases and 4 bases, and a span of 9 bases separates them. Inclusive of the bounding cysteine and phenylalanine, the CDR3 is 15 residues long. The CDR3 DNA has 45 bases and is translated from base 1. The CDR3 regions of human TCRbeta chains were analyzed by immunosequencing. In the authors' own workflow: TCRs in the repertoires were compared against a reference library of SARS-CoV-2-specific TCRs that had been generated with the MIRA antigen-specificity platform. Breadth was defined as the fraction of unique TCRs that were SARS-CoV-2-associated. Depth was defined as the fraction of total T cells that were SARS-CoV-2-associated. Using the MIRA data, every spike-specific TCR was mapped to the spike region that the TCR reacted to and assigned to either a CD4 or a CD8 class. Log10-transformed breadth and depth values were compared by one-way ANOVA with Sidak's multiple comparisons tests. Entries here come from immuneACCESS through TCRdb and include only in-frame sequences with V and J called. Some clones fail to appear in such tables; in the studies checked, an unresolved V gene covers under half of the shortfall, and the cause of the remainder is unknown. That table is the source of V, J and clone size, and D and trimming were worked out from the DNA. Here the sample has approximately 170,000 clones; just over 85% occur a single time. The ten largest account for around 10% of the sample.

The time point label on this specimen signifies: about 28 days (+/-7) after the second vaccine dose. AZD1222 recipients with second doses at about 4 weeks or about 12 weeks were pooled, because spike-specific TCR depth and breadth did not differ between schedules. The vaccinee samples were drawn from two UK trials, COV001 and COV002, one of which was a single-blind randomized controlled phase 2/3 trial testing AZD1222 (ChAdOx1 nCoV-19) in healthy adults. Trial participant PBMC samples were collected at day 0 and day 28 after the second dose for TCRbeta chain sequencing. Study-wide findings and limitations: Reportedly, close to half of the unique spike-specific TCRs recognized epitopes lying outside the regions that are mutated in the B.1.351 and B.1.1.7 variants. Participants were mostly white British, with more females than males. The authors suggested clonal diversity may have been underestimated. Only six or seven AZD1222 recipients were SARS-CoV-2 seropositive at baseline, limiting conclusions about previously exposed vaccinees. The 56-69-year group was small, and its depth increase did not reach significance, likely because of low power. The whole spike protein was spanned by vaccine-associated CD4 TCRs, and dominant responses were seen in regions 160-218 and 743-854. Because no day 14 peak-response samples were available, the repertoires could be characterized only after the peak T cell response. Spike-specific TCR breadth and depth rose significantly after two AZD1222 doses compared with day 0 and with MenACWY recipients.

Recombination connected TRBV4-2 to TRBJ2-2; the D gene remains uncertain. The sequence was obtained from an adult who received the AZD1222 COVID-19 vaccine. Sample: peripheral blood, taken 28 days after the second AZD1222 dose. The nucleotide sequence is TGTGCCAGCAGCCAAGATCAATGGGGCACCGGGGAGCTGTTTTTT. Translated, it gives CASSQDQWGTGELFF.